Sequencing of this T cell receptor beta chain was carried out in a study of cytomegalovirus exposure and HLA in healthy donors. Findings and caveats of the study: Association of a missense DCLRE1C variant with TCR beta V- and J-gene trimming was reported in a later analysis.

PCR involved 60 Vbeta and 13 Jbeta primers. TCRdb keeps only in-frame clones here, not all; method: immunoSEQ multiplex PCR. This sample contains about 41,000 clones. With respect to this clone: Its matching antigen is unknown. One end of the junction does not line up with germline, which may come from a read error.

The CDR3 loop spans 16 amino acids. Germline V gene sequence: CDR1 KGHSH, CDR2 LQKENI. The chain links TRBV18 to TRBJ2-2; weak D call: TRBD1 (6 bases). This receptor was taken from a man aged 30 to 39 in good health and CMV-seronegative. The sample taken for sequencing was PBMCs. CDR3 DNA: TGTGCCAGCGCACCAAACAGGGCCTCGAACACCGGGGAGCTGTTTTTT. Translated, it gives CASAPNRASNTGELFF.